This T cell receptor beta chain was observed in a study of cytomegalovirus exposure and HLA in healthy donors. PCR amplification relied on 60 Vbeta primers (plus 13 Jbeta primers). Using immunoSEQ multiplex PCR, the repertoire was profiled, and TCRdb retains in-frame clones only, with some absent. The repertoire holds 150,000 to 200,000 clones, about 80% seen once, with 1.5% in the top ten. The CDR3 is made up of 15 amino acids. J was trimmed by 5 bases and V by 5 bases; bases with no gene match: 8. Germline lookup yields CDR1 SGHVS and CDR2 FQNEAQ. The chain carries TRBV7-8 and TRBJ2-2, with 7 bases matching TRBD2. The sample comprised PBMCs. The clonotype was recovered from a girl under 18 in good health and CMV-seropositive. The CDR3 spells CASSVSGTGTGELFF. In DNA, the CDR3 is TGTGCCAGCAGCGTGAGCGGGACGGGGACCGGGGAGCTGTTTTTT.